The T cell receptor (beta chain) described here comes from a study of blood T cell repertoires in COVID-19. Repertoires were generated with immunoSEQ multiplex PCR, while TCRdb's copy carries only in-frame clones and drops some. The sample consists of 150,000 or so clones, 88% of them appearing once. The source of this sequence is a human donor in a cohort sampled during active COVID-19. Source material: peripheral blood.

CDR3 DNA sequence: TGTGCCAGCAGTTACTCTGACTCCCTCTCCTACGAGCAGTACTTC. Its translation: CASSYSDSLSYEQYF. The chain joins TRBV28 to TRBJ2-7; D not certain. CDR1 is MDHEN, CDR2 SYDVKM, per germline. V lost 4 bases to trimming and J lost 0 bases, with 13 bases between them. This CDR3 spans 15 amino acids.